The subject of this entry is one TCR beta chain. Germline values: CDR1 MGHRA, CDR2 YSYEKL. V shed 2 bases and J 3 bases; nucleotides not matched to a gene: 12. This CDR3 spans 18 amino acids. The record originates from a study of blood T cell repertoires in COVID-19. Study context: PBMCs, B-cell-depleted T cells, or T cells provided the cDNA or gDNA that made up the material.

Repertoires were generated with immunoSEQ multiplex PCR, while TCRdb's copy carries only in-frame clones and drops some. The table lists more than 250,000 clones, roughly 90% of them singletons, with roughly 1.5% in the top ten. This clonotype was sampled from a woman aged 18-30 years with acute COVID-19. The chain recombines TRBV4-1 with TRBJ1-4, with 7 bases that match TRBD1. The sequenced sample consisted of PBMCs or T cells enriched from blood (not recorded which). CDR3 amino acids: CASSQSLDRKEANEKLFF. CDR3 DNA sequence: TGCGCCAGCAGCCAATCACTGGACAGGAAGGAAGCTAATGAAAAACTGTTTTTT.